The source of this T cell receptor (beta chain) is a study of T cells in localized non-small cell lung cancer. The study, taken as a whole, reports: Heterogeneity is still possible, as just one tumor region was sequenced. Compared with tumor, uninvolved adjacent lung displayed greater T cell clonality, ranking highest overall. There was an association of higher blood T cell density with longer overall survival. In adjacent lung appeared a median around 56 of the top 100 tumor clones.

Regarding this clone: Its antigen remains unidentified.

V was shortened by 5 bases and J by 5 bases, with 6 bases between the two germline ends. CDR1 is MDHEN and CDR2 is SYDVKM in the germline V gene. The CDR3 length is 11 residues. Libraries were prepared by immunoSEQ multiplex PCR; TCRdb keeps only in-frame clonotypes and omits some of them. The sample consists of approximately 9,000 clones, about 91% of them appearing once. This TCR derives from a woman aged 40 to 75 with stage I squamous cell lung carcinoma. Sequencing used peripheral blood, obtained before any cancer treatment. The chain recombines TRBV28 with TRBJ1-2; no firm D call. In DNA, the CDR3 is TGTGCCAGCAGTACTCTTTATGGCTACACCTTC. It encodes CASSTLYGYTF.